The 5 T cell receptor beta chains listed next were all sequenced from one sample in a study of T-cell reconstitution after alpha-beta-depleted transplantation in children. Preparation of the TCRbeta library was carried out with unique molecular identifiers. Using its own MiXCR run on the PCR reads, TCRdb lists one record per CDR3 protein. The table has 350,000 to 500,000 distinct CDR3 sequences, 43% seen once. The source material was PBMCs, sampled before TCRalphabeta/CD19-depleted stem cell transplant. These TCRs come from a girl aged 2-9 years with aplastic anemia, due to receive a stem cell transplant.

In this sample, this clonotype turned up once. V and J are TRBV29-1 and TRBJ2-1; the match to TRBD2 covers 8 bases. Germline CDR1 reads SQVTM; CDR2 reads ANQGSEA. V trimming: 2 bases; J trimming: 4 bases; junction bases outside the gene matches: 4. CDR3 length: 14 amino acids. This chain's CDR3 is CSVERSGGYNEQFF. The CDR3 DNA sequence: TGCAGCGTTGAACGGAGCGGGGGTTACAATGAGCAGTTCTTC.

The V gene is TRBV20-1, the J gene TRBJ2-2; TRBD1 agrees at 8 bases. Germline V gene lookup returns CDR1 DFQATT and CDR2 SNEGSKA (reference sequence). J gave up 3 bases and V 3 bases, and 3 bases lay outside the gene matches. This CDR3 has 14 amino acids. The CDR3 DNA follows: TGCAGTGCTAGGGGGACAGGCTACACCGGGGAGCTGTTTTTT. Its translation is CSARGTGYTGELFF.

The DNA of the CDR3 is TGCGCCAGCAGCTTGGATCTTGGACCAGATACGCAGTATTTT. This gives the protein CASSLDLGPDTQYF. This chain joins TRBV5-1 and TRBJ2-3; D remains ambiguous. V lost 0 bases and J 4 bases, leaving 9 bases between the germline ends. The CDR3 is made up of 14 amino acids. Looked up from germline, CDR1 is SGHRS and CDR2 is YFSETQ.

The chain couples TRBV27 to TRBJ2-1; 11 nucleotides agree with TRBD2. Germline lookup yields CDR1 MNHEY and CDR2 SMNVEV (reference sequence). V trimming: 3 bases; J trimming: 7 bases; junction bases outside the gene matches: 11. This CDR3 is 17 amino acids long. CDR3 nucleotides: TGTGCCAGCAGTTTTGGGACTAGCGGCCCCTTAGTGAATGAGCAGTTCTTC. It codes for CASSFGTSGPLVNEQFF.

This clonotype was picked up a small number of times. The chain carries TRBV20-1 and TRBJ1-1, with D maybe TRBD1 (6 bases). The CDR3 is 14 residues long. V lost 0 bases to trimming and J lost 3 bases, with 11 bases between them. Germline assignment: CDR1 DFQATT and CDR2 SNEGSKA (reference sequence). The CDR3 DNA follows: TGCAGTGCTAGAGATCGAGGGGGATACACTGAAGCTTTCTTT. Its protein is CSARDRGGYTEAFF.